The 18 T cell receptor beta chains listed next were all sequenced from one sample in a study of cytomegalovirus exposure and HLA in healthy donors. Vbeta (60) and Jbeta (13) primers were used in the PCR. Using immunoSEQ multiplex PCR, the repertoire was profiled, and TCRdb retains in-frame clones only, with some absent. This table has approximately 150,000 clones, 65% to 85% appearing once. The source material was PBMCs. These receptors originate from a woman in her thirties or forties in good health and CMV-seropositive.

The J gene is TRBJ2-4, the V gene TRBV7-8, with 7 positions matching TRBD2. The CDR3 consists of 14 residues. Germline V gene data show CDR1 as SGHVS and CDR2 as FQNEAQ. Trimming cost V 5 bases and J 3 bases; bases outside gene matches: 4. The CDR3 loop is CASSLSGGKNIQYF. In DNA form, the CDR3 reads TGTGCCAGCAGCCTATCGGGAGGCAAAAACATTCAGTACTTC.

The CDR3 reads CASSSPGQGLLFTDTQYF. For the CDR3, the DNA is TGTGCCAGCAGCTCACCGGGACAGGGATTATTATTCACAGATACGCAGTATTTT. The J gene is TRBJ2-3, the V gene TRBV5-5, with TRBD1 identical over 9 bases. V lost 3 bases and J lost 2; bases outside the gene matches: 13. Germline CDR1 reads SGHKS; CDR2 reads YYEKEE (reference sequence). This CDR3 has 18 amino acids.

CDR3 DNA: TGTGCCAGCAGCGAGGGAGTTGGGGATTGGAACGAGCAGTACTTC. It is translated as CASSEGVGDWNEQYF. V is TRBV9 and J is TRBJ2-7; TRBD2 is a possible D gene (5 bases). CDR3 length equals 15 residues. The V gene's germline CDR1 is SGDLS and CDR2 YYNGEE. V was shortened by 3 bases and J by 5 bases, with 18 bases between the two germline ends.

The chain combines TRBV6-5 with TRBJ2-7; 7 bases are a match to TRBD2. There are 15 residues in the CDR3. Unmatched junction bases numbered 11, after V lost 2 bases and J lost 7 bases. Germline-derived CDR1 and CDR2 are MNHEY and SVGAGI. The CDR3 nucleotides are TGTGCCAGCAGTTACGGGGCGGGAGTTGCGGGAGAGCAGTACTTC. Its protein is CASSYGAGVAGEQYF.

J is TRBJ2-5 and V is TRBV20-1, with a tentative D call TRBD1 (5 bases). The DNA end lines up better with TRBJ2-7; the J call may be wrong. The germline V gene encodes CDR1 DFQATT and CDR2 SNEGSKA (reference sequence). The CDR3 consists of 11 residues. DNA of the CDR3: TGCAGTGCTAGACAGGGCTACGAGCAGTACTTC. This gives the protein CSARQGYEQYF.

This rearrangement joins TRBV5-1 to TRBJ1-2, with a weak D call TRBD1 (5 bases). V was cut by 3 bases and J by 8 bases, with 14 bases left in between. The CDR3 is made up of 13 amino acids. The germline V gene has CDR1 SGHRS and CDR2 YFSETQ. The CDR3: CASSSTGTGGYTF. CDR3 nucleotide sequence: TGCGCCAGCAGCTCAACAGGAACCGGGGGCTACACCTTC.

The chain links TRBV7-9 to TRBJ2-7; no clear D. The CDR3 is 12 amino acids. The germline V gene encodes CDR1 SEHNR and CDR2 FQNEAQ (reference sequence). V dropped 1 base and J dropped 7 bases, with 8 bases sitting between them. The CDR3 sequence is CASSLGPGEQYF. The CDR3 DNA follows: TGTGCCAGCAGCTTAGGCCCCGGGGAGCAGTACTTC.

CDR3 sequence reads: CASSLTGVQETQYF. CDR3 coding DNA: TGTGCCAGCAGTTTGACAGGGGTCCAAGAGACCCAGTACTTC. The chain uses TRBV6-5 and TRBJ2-5, with 8 bases fitting TRBD1. With 4 bases clipped from V and 1 base from J, the junction kept 2 bases outside the gene matches. CDR3 size: 14 residues. The germline V gene has CDR1 MNHEY and CDR2 SVGAGI.

J is TRBJ1-2 and V is TRBV27, with 8 bases identical to TRBD1. This CDR3 has 12 residues. From germline, CDR1 is MNHEY and CDR2 SMNVEV (reference sequence). V shed 6 bases and J 6 bases; nucleotides not matched to a gene: 3. The CDR3 bases are TGTGCCAGCAGGGGACAGGCCGATGGCTACACCTTC. Its translation: CASRGQADGYTF.

The rearrangement links TRBV5-4 to TRBJ1-1, with a possible D match to TRBD1 (6 bases). Germline V CDR1 and CDR2: SGHNT, YYREEE (reference sequence). Trimming left V 6 bases short and J 4 bases short, with 19 bases between. The CDR3 has 15 amino acids. The CDR3 spells CASTLGTLKGTEAFF. For the CDR3, the DNA is TGTGCCAGCACCCTGGGGACACTAAAGGGCACTGAAGCTTTCTTT.

This clone was counted only a few times. The V gene is TRBV10-3, the J gene TRBJ1-1; a weak D match, TRBD1 (6 bases). V gave up 0 bases and J gave up 5 bases, with 13 bases separating them. CDR1 is ENHRY, CDR2 SYGVKD, per germline. The CDR3 has 15 residues. CDR3 nucleotide sequence: TGTGCCATCAGTGAGTCGAATCAGGGGATGACTGAAGCTTTCTTT. It encodes CAISESNQGMTEAFF.

This sequence joins TRBV9 and TRBJ2-1, with a tentative D call TRBD2 (5 bases). Germline V CDR1 and CDR2: SGDLS, YYNGEE. Between the trimmed V and J ends, which lost 0 bases and 7 bases, there was a span of 11 bases. The CDR3 consists of 14 residues. The DNA for the CDR3 is TGTGCCAGCAGCGTAGCTACCCGGGAAAATGAGCAGTTCTTC. Protein sequence: CASSVATRENEQFF.

This chain links TRBV9 with TRBJ2-7; 9 bases are a match to TRBD1. Unmatched junction bases numbered 5, after V lost 5 bases and J lost 2 bases. This CDR3 spans 14 amino acids. Germline CDR1 and CDR2: SGDLS and YYNGEE. The CDR3 spells CASSSGTGTYEQYF. The CDR3 DNA is TGTGCCAGCAGTTCAGGGACAGGGACCTACGAGCAGTACTTC.

The chain uses TRBV5-1 and TRBJ2-3, with 10 positions matching TRBD2. CDR1 is SGHRS, CDR2 YFSETQ, per germline. The CDR3 extends over 15 amino acids. The junction had 6 bases not matched to a gene; V was cut back by 7 bases and J by 1 base. The CDR3 loop reads CASSIGLAGTDTQYF. Written as DNA, the CDR3 is TGCGCCAGCTCGATCGGACTAGCGGGCACAGATACGCAGTATTTT.

The chain carries TRBV7-2 and TRBJ1-5; D is perhaps TRBD1 (6 bases). Germline lookup yields CDR1 SGHTA and CDR2 FQGNSA. The CDR3 spans 14 residues. V was pared by 3 bases and J by 5 bases, with 11 bases between. The CDR3 loop reads CASSFRQGYQPQHF. The DNA for the CDR3 is TGTGCCAGCAGCTTTCGTCAGGGGTATCAGCCCCAGCATTTT.

V is TRBV28 and J is TRBJ1-1; 7 bases are shared with TRBD1. V shed 2 bases, J shed 1 base, and the junction held 7 bases outside the gene matches. The germline V gene has CDR1 MDHEN and CDR2 SYDVKM. The CDR3 covers 16 residues. The CDR3 is CASSLRQGSGNTEAFF. CDR3 nucleotides: TGTGCCAGCAGTTTACGACAGGGCTCCGGGAACACTGAAGCTTTCTTT.

This rearrangement joins TRBV27 to TRBJ2-7; D is perhaps TRBD1 (7 bases). CDR3 length: 13 residues. The V gene lost 6 bases and the J gene lost 2 bases, with 11 bases spanning the gap. Germline loops: CDR1 MNHEY, CDR2 SMNVEV (reference sequence). The CDR3 spells CASRGGGTYEQYF. The CDR3 DNA reads as TGTGCCAGCAGAGGGGGCGGGACCTACGAGCAGTACTTC.

The J gene is TRBJ1-4, the V gene TRBV7-6; TRBD1 might be the D (6 bases). The CDR3 has 14 amino acids. Germline V gene lookup returns CDR1 SGHVS and CDR2 FNYEAQ. Trimming shortened V by 2 bases and J by 7 bases, and 11 bases separated the two germline ends. The CDR3 loop is CASSLSRGREKLFF. CDR3 coding DNA: TGTGCCAGCAGCTTAAGCAGGGGCCGTGAAAAACTGTTTTTT.